One and the same sample provided the 15 T cell receptor beta chains below, sequenced in a study of cytomegalovirus exposure and HLA in healthy donors. The PCR was carried out with 60 Vbeta primers and 13 Jbeta primers. Sequencing used immunoSEQ multiplex PCR; TCRdb keeps in-frame clones, though not all of them. The sample includes 90,000 to 100,000 clones, around 74% of them seen just once. Sequencing used PBMCs. Receptors originate from a man aged 40-55 years in good health and CMV-seropositive.

The chain employs TRBV7-2 and TRBJ2-1; D not certain. Germline lookup yields CDR1 SGHTA and CDR2 FQGNSA. The ends were cut back, 5 bases at V and 3 bases at J, with 8 bases in the middle. This CDR3 is 13 amino acids long. The CDR3 sequence: CASSVSVYNEQFF. The CDR3 coding sequence is TGTGCCAGCAGCGTGTCTGTCTACAATGAGCAGTTCTTC.

The rearrangement uses TRBV25-1 and TRBJ2-5; D remains ambiguous. CDR1 is MGHDK, CDR2 SYGVNS, per germline. Trimming took off 4 bases at V and 2 bases at J, with 8 bases between the two ends. The CDR3 contains 13 residues. The chain's CDR3 is CASSVLGQETQYF. For the CDR3, the DNA is TGTGCCAGCAGTGTGCTCGGGCAAGAGACCCAGTACTTC.

This clone was found a few times. This rearrangement joins TRBV21-1 to TRBJ2-1; no check of the table's D call, TRBD2, against the DNA was made. TRBV21-1 is assigned pseudogene status. The CDR3 contains 20 residues. CDR3 nucleotide sequence: TGTGCCAGCAGCAAAGGGGAATCTAGCGGGAGGGAACTACCCTACAATGAGCAGTTCTTC. This sequence encodes CASSKGESSGRELPYNEQFF.

The chain joins TRBV5-4 to TRBJ1-4; 7 bases match TRBD1. The CDR3 has 15 residues. The ends lost 2 bases at V and 5 bases at J; junction bases unmatched: 6. Germline V gives CDR1 SGHNT, CDR2 YYREEE (reference sequence). CDR3 nucleotides: TGTGCCAGCAGCTTACAGGGCAGGGGGAATGAAAAACTGTTTTTT. Its protein is CASSLQGRGNEKLFF.

CDR3 sequence reads: CASSVSLGTGDTGELFF. The CDR3 DNA is TGTGCCAGCAGCGTATCCCTGGGGACAGGGGACACCGGGGAGCTGTTTTTT. The J gene is TRBJ2-2, the V gene TRBV9; TRBD1 matches at 10 bases. Germline trimming cut 1 base from V and 3 bases from J; bases unmatched to any gene: 6. This CDR3 is built from 17 residues. Germline V CDR1 and CDR2: SGDLS, YYNGEE.

CDR3 DNA: TGTGCCAGCAGCTTAAGGTGGGCGCATGAGCAGTTCTTC. It specifies CASSLRWAHEQFF. The chain carries TRBV11-3 and TRBJ2-1; D ambiguous. V was cut by 2 bases and J by 8 bases, with 10 bases left in between. CDR1 and CDR2 (germline): SGHNT, YENEEA. The CDR3 length is 13 residues.

The chain carries TRBV6-5 and TRBJ1-5, with a tentative D call TRBD1 (6 bases). This CDR3 is 13 amino acids long. The V end was cut by 9 bases, the J end by 3 bases, with 12 bases between. Germline values: CDR1 MNHEY, CDR2 SVGAGI. The CDR3 DNA is TGTGCCAGTGGGGGCCAGCACAATCAGCCCCAGCATTTT. Its translation is CASGGQHNQPQHF.

This sequence joins TRBV6-5 and TRBJ1-1; D uncertain. The length of the CDR3 is 15 residues. V was shortened by 0 bases and J by 8 bases, with 16 bases between the two germline ends. Germline V gives CDR1 MNHEY, CDR2 SVGAGI. CDR3: CASSYSRGIELEAFF. In nucleotides, the CDR3 is TGTGCCAGCAGTTACTCGCGAGGGATTGAGCTGGAAGCTTTCTTT.

The CDR3 loop is CASSGTTGGTDTQYF. CDR3 nucleotide sequence: TGTGCCAGCTCAGGGACTACGGGGGGCACAGATACGCAGTATTTT. The chain uses TRBV18 and TRBJ2-3, with 7 bases fitting TRBD2. Per germline, CDR1 KGHSH and CDR2 LQKENI. The CDR3 covers 15 residues. V was clipped by 5 bases and J by 1 base; unmatched bases: 6. The whole variable domain, remainder taken from reference TRBV18 and TRBJ2-3, is NAGVMQNPRHLVRRRGQEARLRCSPMKGHSHVYWYRQLPEEGLKFMVYLQKENIIDESGMPKERFSAEFPKEGPSILRIQQVVRGDSAAYFCASSGTTGGTDTQYFGPGTRLTVL.

The CDR3 is CASSSLAGVGELFF. As DNA, the CDR3 is TGTGCCAGCAGTAGTTTAGCGGGAGTGGGGGAGCTGTTTTTT. V is TRBV2 and J is TRBJ2-2; TRBD2 aligns across 9 bases. V lost 5 bases to trimming and J lost 8 bases; unmatched junction nucleotides: 6. The CDR3 runs 14 residues. Germline CDR1 reads SNHLY; CDR2 reads FYNNEI.

This clone appeared once. The J gene is TRBJ2-7, the V gene TRBV19; 10 positions agree with TRBD1. The ends lost 7 bases at V and 6 bases at J; junction bases unmatched: 9. The CDR3 runs to 14 residues. Germline V CDR1 and CDR2: LNHDA, SQIVND (reference sequence). The CDR3 spells CASNSGTGAGEQYF. The CDR3 DNA follows: TGTGCCAGTAATTCCGGGACAGGGGCCGGCGAGCAGTACTTC.

This sequence joins TRBV11-2 and TRBJ2-1; TRBD2 matches at 9 bases. The CDR3 covers 15 residues. Germline CDR1 reads SGHAT; CDR2 reads FQNNGV. The J segment lost 5 bases and the V segment lost 5 bases, leaving 7 bases of the junction unmatched. The CDR3 DNA sequence: TGTGCCAGCAGCCGAGCGGGAGGACCAGACAATGAGCAGTTCTTC. This sequence encodes CASSRAGGPDNEQFF.

This chain connects TRBV5-5 to TRBJ2-5; TRBD2 matches 15 bases. The CDR3 extends over 17 amino acids. Germline CDR1 is SGHKS and CDR2 is YYEKEE (reference sequence). With V trimmed by 4 bases and J by 2 bases, 6 bases remained unmatched. The CDR3: CASSDGTSGGTQETQYF. As DNA, the CDR3 is TGTGCCAGCAGCGATGGGACTAGCGGGGGGACTCAAGAGACCCAGTACTTC.

In this sample, this clone turned up a few times. This chain joins TRBV4-1 and TRBJ1-4, with TRBD1 matching 7 bases. CDR3 length: 14 residues. The germline V gene encodes CDR1 MGHRA and CDR2 YSYEKL. The J segment lost 7 bases and the V segment lost 1 base, leaving 3 bases of the junction unmatched. The CDR3 sequence is CASSQAHRGEKLFF. The CDR3 DNA follows: TGCGCCAGCAGCCAAGCTCACAGGGGTGAAAAACTGTTTTTT.

Only a few counts were recorded for this clone. This chain uses TRBV5-1 with TRBJ2-1; 15 nucleotides agree with TRBD2. CDR1 and CDR2 from the germline V gene are SGHRS and YFSETQ. The CDR3 length is 17 residues. Trimming took 4 bases from V and 4 from J; bases not matched to a gene: 6. In DNA, the CDR3 is TGCGCCAGCAGCAGGGGACTAGCGGGAGGCGAATACAATGAGCAGTTCTTC. It yields the protein CASSRGLAGGEYNEQFF. The full variable domain, rest sourced from reference TRBV5-1 and TRBJ2-1, is KAGVTQTPRYLIKTRGQQVTLSCSPISGHRSVSWYQQTPGQGLQFLFEYFSETQRNKGNFPGRFSGRQFSNSRSEMNVSTLELGDSALYLCASSRGLAGGEYNEQFFGPGTRLTVL.